The 20 T cell receptor beta chains below come from one sample, sequenced in a study of T cells after posttransplantation cyclophosphamide. Assay used: immunoSEQ multiplex PCR; TCRdb lists only in-frame clones, some missing. The data show 20,000 to 30,000 clones, with none appearing a single time. The sample comprised PBMCs. All receptors derive from a woman in her 50s in good health, CMV-negative, and a related stem cell transplant donor.

This clone was picked up many times. The CDR3 DNA sequence: TGTGCCAGTAGTATGGTTAGCGGGGGAGGCGCAGATACGCAGTATTTT. Translating it yields CASSMVSGGGADTQYF. The V gene is TRBV19, the J gene TRBJ2-3, with TRBD2 matching over 9 bases. V lost 3 bases to trimming and J lost 4 bases; unmatched junction nucleotides: 8. The germline gives CDR1 LNHDA, CDR2 SQIVND (reference sequence). The CDR3 runs to 16 residues.

This clone was seen ten or more times. The chain joins TRBV19 to TRBJ2-3; 9 bases are a match to TRBD2. V shed 7 bases and J 10 bases; nucleotides not matched to a gene: 15. Germline assignment: CDR1 LNHDA and CDR2 SQIVND (reference sequence). The CDR3 length is 15 residues. CDR3 loop: CASTSGTSPARAQYF. Written as DNA, the CDR3 is TGTGCCAGTACCTCCGGGACTAGCCCCGCCCGCGCGCAGTATTTT.

This clone has a count of ten or more. The gene calls are TRBV30 and TRBJ2-2, with 7 positions matching TRBD1. Germline loops: CDR1 GTSNPN, CDR2 SVGIG (reference sequence). CDR3 length equals 15 residues. V gave up 1 base and J gave up 6 bases; unmatched junction bases: 8. The CDR3 spells CAWSELGQGAGELFF. As DNA, the CDR3 is TGTGCCTGGAGTGAGTTAGGGCAGGGGGCCGGGGAGCTGTTTTTT.

This clone was recorded at least ten times. This chain joins TRBV5-1 and TRBJ2-7; 9 bases match TRBD1. V dropped 0 bases and J dropped 3; count of bases not matched to a gene: 7. The CDR3 length is 16 residues. Germline values: CDR1 SGHRS, CDR2 YFSETQ. CDR3 residues: CASSLEGTGLLYEQYF. CDR3 DNA: TGCGCCAGCAGCTTGGAGGGGACAGGGCTACTCTACGAGCAGTACTTC.

This clone was seen ten or more times. This chain connects TRBV12-2 to TRBJ2-5; the tabulated D call, TRBD1, remains unverified against the DNA. TRBV12-2 is reported as a pseudogene. CDR3 length: 14 amino acids. The CDR3: CASRLSRGCGTQYF. The DNA for the CDR3 is TGTGCAAGTCGCTTATCTAGGGGATGTGGGACCCAGTACTTC.

This clone was counted many times. This chain uses TRBV6-1 with TRBJ1-5; possible D gene TRBD1, 5 bases. Germline CDR1 MNHNS, CDR2 SASEGT. The CDR3 has 15 residues. V was cut by 7 bases and J by 0 bases, with 13 bases left in between. CDR3: CASKVVGGSNQPQHF. CDR3 nucleotide sequence: TGTGCCAGCAAGGTGGTCGGGGGTAGCAATCAGCCCCAGCATTTT.

This clone was detected many times. The rearrangement joins TRBV15 to TRBJ2-1, with D unclear. Germline CDR1 LNHNV, CDR2 YYDKDF (reference sequence). The CDR3 length is 15 residues. V was cut by 0 bases and J by 4 bases, with 10 bases left in between. This chain's CDR3 is CATSREVVSYNEQFF. The DNA for the CDR3 is TGTGCCACCAGCAGAGAGGTAGTTTCTTACAATGAGCAGTTCTTC. The entire variable domain, with the rest obtained from reference TRBV15 and TRBJ2-1, is as follows: DAMVIQNPRYQVTQFGKPVTLSCSQTLNHNVMYWYQQKSSQAPKLLFHYYDKDFNNEADTPDNFQSRRPNTSFCFLDIRSPGLGDTAMYLCATSREVVSYNEQFFGPGTRLTVL.

In its sample, this clone was seen many times. The V and J genes are TRBV4-1 and TRBJ2-1; a possible D gene is TRBD1 (5 bases). Trimming took off 1 base at V and 3 bases at J, with 10 bases between the two ends. The CDR3 extends over 15 amino acids. Germline-derived CDR1 and CDR2 are MGHRA and YSYEKL. CDR3 coding DNA: TGCGCCAGCAGCCAAGGGGCGCAGGGCTACAATGAGCAGTTCTTC. Translating it yields CASSQGAQGYNEQFF.

In this sample, this clone turned up many times. This chain connects TRBV7-9 to TRBJ2-7; 10 nucleotides agree with TRBD1. The germline V gene has CDR1 SEHNR and CDR2 FQNEAQ (reference sequence). The CDR3 totals 15 residues. V was clipped by 4 bases and J by 4 bases; unmatched bases: 7. The CDR3 DNA reads as TGTGCCAGCAGCTCTACTAGGGACAGGGGATACGAGCAGTACTTC. Its protein product is CASSSTRDRGYEQYF.

Ten or more counts support this clone. The chain recombines TRBV7-9 with TRBJ2-2; D perhaps matches TRBD2 (7 bases). The CDR3 has 14 amino acids. The V and J ends lost 7 bases and 4 bases respectively, with 13 bases between them. Germline V gene sequence: CDR1 SEHNR, CDR2 FQNEAQ (reference sequence). The CDR3 protein is CASNEGGVTGELFF. The CDR3 coding sequence is TGTGCCAGCAACGAAGGGGGGGTCACCGGGGAGCTGTTTTTT.

This clone was picked up many times. The V gene is TRBV7-9, the J gene TRBJ1-2; unclear D gene. Trimming removed 5 bases from V and 4 bases from J, with 11 bases in between. CDR3 length: 13 amino acids. Germline lookup yields CDR1 SEHNR and CDR2 FQNEAQ (reference sequence). CDR3 region: CASSAASAYGYTF. The CDR3 DNA reads as TGTGCCAGCAGCGCCGCTAGCGCCTATGGCTACACCTTC.

This clone was seen at least ten times. The chain recombines TRBV2 with TRBJ2-3; D is uncertain. The CDR3 contains 14 residues. The germline V gene has CDR1 SNHLY and CDR2 FYNNEI. Trimming stripped 10 bases from V and 2 bases from J, with 16 bases between. The DNA for the CDR3 is TGTGCCACTCACTTAGCTAATCCCACAGATACGCAGTATTTT. Protein: CATHLANPTDTQYF.

This clone has at least ten counts. The chain couples TRBV7-9 to TRBJ1-1; TRBD1 agrees at 8 bases. Germline CDR1 and CDR2: SEHNR and FQNEAQ (reference sequence). V shed 1 base and J 1 base; nucleotides not matched to a gene: 2. The CDR3 consists of 15 residues. The DNA for the CDR3 is TGTGCCAGCAGCTTAGGACAGGGGTCGAACACTGAAGCTTTCTTT. Its translation: CASSLGQGSNTEAFF. The full variable domain, completed using reference TRBV7-9 and TRBJ1-1, is DTGVSQNPRHKITKRGQNVTFRCDPISEHNRLYWYRQTLGQGPEFLTYFQNEAQLEKSRLLSDRFSAERPKGSFSTLEIQRTEQGDSAMYLCASSLGQGSNTEAFFGQGTRLTVV.

There are many counts of this clone. A junction boundary mismatches the germline segment, possibly from a read error. This chain connects TRBV10-2 to TRBJ2-5, with 11 bases aligning to TRBD2. Germline CDR1 WSHSY, CDR2 SAAADI. The CDR3 sequence is 18 residues long. This CDR3 is CASSASGGQGTPKETQYF. CDR3 DNA sequence: TGCGCCAGCAGTGCTAGCGGGGGGCAAGGAACTCCTAAAGAAACCCAGTACTTC.

Many counts were recorded for this clone. The chain combines TRBV4-3 with TRBJ2-7, with 9 bases that match TRBD1. The CDR3 runs to 15 residues. J lost 1 base, V lost 4 bases, and 5 bases had no gene match. Germline V gives CDR1 LGHNA, CDR2 YSLEER. The CDR3 DNA sequence: TGCGCCAGCAGCCGGGGACAGGGCCAATCCTACGAGCAGTACTTC. Its translation: CASSRGQGQSYEQYF.

J is TRBJ1-5 and V is TRBV6-1; D is uncertain. Germline V lookup: CDR1 MNHNS, CDR2 SASEGT. The ends were cut back, 5 bases at V and 0 bases at J, with 8 bases in the middle. This CDR3 is built from 14 residues. The CDR3 DNA reads as TGTGCCAGCAGTCGGGGAAATAGCAATCAGCCCCAGCATTTT. Translation gives CASSRGNSNQPQHF.

This clone was seen many times. The rearrangement links TRBV6-5 to TRBJ2-3; 7 bases map to TRBD1. V shed 0 bases and J 14 bases; nucleotides not matched to a gene: 8. Germline assignment: CDR1 MNHEY and CDR2 SVGAGI. CDR3 length: 13 amino acids. The CDR3 DNA is TGTGCCAGCAGTTACTCGATAGGGGGCCCCCGGTATTTT. Encoded protein: CASSYSIGGPRYF.

This clone is labeled medium-sized. The gene calls are TRBV6-1 and TRBJ1-1; D not certain. The CDR3 consists of 12 residues. CDR1 and CDR2 (germline): MNHNS, SASEGT. V dropped 6 bases and J dropped 5 bases, with 10 bases sitting between them. The CDR3 DNA sequence: TGTGCCAGCAGCGTAAGCGAAACTGAAGCTTTCTTT. It is translated as CASSVSETEAFF.

The table lists this clone with many counts. This chain connects TRBV7-2 to TRBJ1-5; 11 bases match TRBD1. Germline-derived CDR1 and CDR2 are SGHTA and FQGNSA. CDR3 length: 17 residues. Trimming took 5 bases from V and 6 from J; bases not matched to a gene: 12. CDR3 region: CASSLWDRGAVGQPQHF. CDR3 sequence (DNA): TGTGCCAGCAGCCTTTGGGACAGGGGGGCAGTAGGTCAGCCCCAGCATTTT.

Many counts were recorded for this clone. This chain joins TRBV19 and TRBJ1-5; 8 nucleotides match TRBD1. The CDR3 is made up of 16 amino acids. J lost 1 base, V lost 6 bases, and 8 bases had no gene match. Germline loops: CDR1 LNHDA, CDR2 SQIVND (reference sequence). In DNA form, the CDR3 reads TGTGCCAGTAGGCCACAGGGGGTGAGAAGCAATCAGCCCCAGCATTTT. Amino acid sequence: CASRPQGVRSNQPQHF.